This record concerns one T cell receptor beta chain sequence. Its antigen is still unknown. This specimen belongs to a study of cytomegalovirus exposure and HLA in healthy donors. As for the study in general: Findings of an earlier analysis included under 140 million unique TCR beta sequences from 180 million or so T cells. Of over 300 genotyped donors, about 81% clustered with self-reported Caucasian donors.

The primer mix had 60 Vbeta and 13 Jbeta primers. Sequencing was performed with immunoSEQ multiplex PCR; in TCRdb, only in-frame clones are kept and a portion is missing. The data show more than 75,000 clones, and the top ten clones hold 15% to 17%. Study-wide results and limits: Researchers reportedly found TCR beta sequences accurately predicted most subjects' HLA-A and HLA-B alleles. A likely sequencing artifact accounted for one observed cluster of highly shared sequence variants.

V lost 3 bases and J lost 10, with 7 bases in between. The CDR3 runs 11 residues. CDR1 SEHNR and CDR2 FQNEAQ come from the germline V gene (reference sequence). Source material: PBMCs. The chain joins TRBV7-9 to TRBJ2-1; D not resolved. The receptor comes from a man aged 45-65 years in good health and CMV-seropositive. CDR3 loop: CASSFTREQFF. The CDR3 DNA follows: TGTGCCAGCAGCTTTACGAGAGAGCAGTTCTTC.